This T cell receptor (beta chain) was found in a study of HIV-infected children after antiretroviral therapy interruption. Study background: Continuous-treatment samples came from weeks 0, 48 and 150.

Treatment described: PENTA 11 planned treatment interruption arm or continuous ART arm. Naive CD4+ CD45RA+ CD45RO- T cells were FACS-sorted from thawed PBMCs. This CDR3 has 17 amino acids. Germline-derived CDR1 and CDR2 are LGHDT and YNNKEL (reference sequence). Trimming removed 3 bases from V and 0 bases from J; junction bases left unmatched: 5. A 3' RACE protocol on RNA, with unique molecular identifiers, produced the TCR library. A single record per CDR3 protein comes from TCRdb applying MiXCR to the 3' RACE reads. Here the sample spans about 46,000 distinct CDR3 sequences, approximately 4.3% being singletons. This clonotype was counted at least ten times.

The sample consisted of CD45RA+ CD4+ T cells from PBMCs, pooled from several time points, taken from a donor given antiretroviral therapy, either interrupted or continuous. The subset was: naive CD4+ CD45RA+ CD45RO- T cells. The chain combines TRBV3-1 with TRBJ2-7; TRBD2 agrees at 13 bases. The receptor was derived from a pool of human donors with HIV. CDR3 DNA sequence: TGTGCCAGCAGCCACCGGACTAGCGGGAGATACTCCTACGAGCAGTACTTC. Its translation: CASSHRTSGRYSYEQYF.